This TCR beta chain was recorded in a study of T cell responses to AZD1222 COVID-19 vaccine. Overall study results and limits: It should be noted that donors were predominantly white British and more often female, and clonal diversity was possibly underestimated. Regions left unmutated in variants are reportedly the target of nearly half of spike-specific TCRs.

For this clone: Its antigen is unknown.

Germline CDR1 reads ENHRY; CDR2 reads SYGVKD. The V end lost 2 bases, the J end lost 7 bases, and 9 bases lay between the germline ends. The CDR3 consists of 14 residues. TCRdb's table, derived via immunoSEQ multiplex PCR, lists solely in-frame clones and lacks some. The sample carries about 190,000 clones, around 89% recorded once. The chain has TRBV10-3 and TRBJ1-6; D is uncertain. Sequencing used peripheral blood, obtained on day 0 of AZD1222 vaccination. This TCR came from an adult in good health. The CDR3 DNA reads TGTGCCATCAGTGAGAGAATGCCAAATTCACCCCTCCACTTT. It translates to CAISERMPNSPLHF.